The clone carrying this T cell receptor (beta chain) was seen just once. The data belong to a study of blood T cell repertoires in COVID-19. About the study: Nucleic acid was either cDNA or gDNA, and it came from T cells, B-cell-depleted T cells, or PBMCs.

Germline V gene data show CDR1 as SGDLS and CDR2 as YYNGEE. This CDR3 has 14 amino acids. V was pared by 0 bases and J by 5 bases, with 4 bases of the junction left unmatched. Per the original data handling: Nucleated cell counts were estimated from reference gene primer amplification. The table came from immunoSEQ multiplex PCR; TCRdb's copy has only in-frame clones and leaves some out. Clone size and V and J calls were adopted from that table, with D and trimming inferred from the DNA. The sample includes 84,000 or so clones, about 81% of them seen just once. This receptor was taken from a human donor in a cohort sampled during active COVID-19. Sequencing was done on a sample of peripheral blood. The rearrangement uses TRBV9 and TRBJ2-5; TRBD1 agrees at 7 bases. The CDR3 nucleotides are TGTGCCAGCAGCGTAGGAGGGGGCCGGGAGACCCAGTACTTC. Protein product: CASSVGGGRETQYF. Variable domain in full (rest from reference TRBV9 and TRBJ2-5): DSGVTQTPKHLITATGQRVTLRCSPRSGDLSVYWYQQSLDQGLQFLIQYYNGEERAKGNILERFSAQQFPDLHSELNLSSLELGDSALYFCASSVGGGRETQYFGPGTRLLVL.